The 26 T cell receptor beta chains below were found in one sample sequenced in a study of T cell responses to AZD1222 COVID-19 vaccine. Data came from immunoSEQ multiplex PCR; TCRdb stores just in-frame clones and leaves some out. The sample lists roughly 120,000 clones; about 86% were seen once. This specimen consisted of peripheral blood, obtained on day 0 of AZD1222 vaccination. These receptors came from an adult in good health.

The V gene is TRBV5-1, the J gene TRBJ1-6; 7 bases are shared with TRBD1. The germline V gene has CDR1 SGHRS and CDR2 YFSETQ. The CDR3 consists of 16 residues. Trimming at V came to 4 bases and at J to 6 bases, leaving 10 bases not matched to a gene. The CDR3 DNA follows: TGCGCCAGCAGCCCAAACCCGGGACAGATTAATTCACCCCTCCACTTT. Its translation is CASSPNPGQINSPLHF.

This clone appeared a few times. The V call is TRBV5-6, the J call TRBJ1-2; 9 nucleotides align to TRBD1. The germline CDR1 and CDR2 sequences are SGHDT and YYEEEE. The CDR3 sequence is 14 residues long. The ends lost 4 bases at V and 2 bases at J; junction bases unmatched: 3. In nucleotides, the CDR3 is TGTGCCAGCAGCCCCGGACAGGGGAACTATGGCTACACCTTC. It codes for CASSPGQGNYGYTF.

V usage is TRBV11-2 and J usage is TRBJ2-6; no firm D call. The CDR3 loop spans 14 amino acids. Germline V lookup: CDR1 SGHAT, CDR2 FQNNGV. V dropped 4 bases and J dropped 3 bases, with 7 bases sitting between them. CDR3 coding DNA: TGTGCCAGCAGCTCCACAGTTGGGGCCAACGTCCTGACTTTC. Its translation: CASSSTVGANVLTF. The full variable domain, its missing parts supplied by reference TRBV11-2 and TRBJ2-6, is EAGVAQSPRYKIIEKRQSVAFWCNPISGHATLYWYQQILGQGPKLLIQFQNNGVVDDSQLPKDRFSAERLKGVDSTLKIQPAKLEDSAVYLCASSSTVGANVLTFGAGSRLTVL.

The CDR3 coding sequence is TGTGCCAGCAGCTTAGACGAAGCAACTAATGAAAAACTGTTTTTT. Protein product: CASSLDEATNEKLFF. The chain couples TRBV7-6 to TRBJ1-4; no firm D call. Trimming cost V 1 base and J 0 bases, with 6 bases left between them. This CDR3 contains 15 residues. CDR1 is SGHVS, CDR2 FNYEAQ, per germline. Supplemented by reference TRBV7-6 and TRBJ1-4, the full variable domain reads GAGVSQSPRYKVTKRGQDVALRCDPISGHVSLYWYRQALGQGPEFLTYFNYEAQQDKSGLPNDRFSAERPEGSISTLTIQRTEQRDSAMYRCASSLDEATNEKLFFGSGTQLSVL.

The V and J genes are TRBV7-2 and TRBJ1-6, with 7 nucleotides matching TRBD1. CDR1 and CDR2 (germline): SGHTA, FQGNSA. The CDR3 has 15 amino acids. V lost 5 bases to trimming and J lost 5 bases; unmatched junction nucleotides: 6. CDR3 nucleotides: TGTGCCAGCAGCCTCGTACAGGGGAATAATTCACCCCTCCACTTT. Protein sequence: CASSLVQGNNSPLHF. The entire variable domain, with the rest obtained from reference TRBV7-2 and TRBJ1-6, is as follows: GAGVSQSPSNKVTEKGKDVELRCDPISGHTALYWYRQSLGQGLEFLIYFQGNSAPDKSGLPSDRFSAERTGGSVSTLTIQRTQQEDSAVYLCASSLVQGNNSPLHFGNGTRLTVT.

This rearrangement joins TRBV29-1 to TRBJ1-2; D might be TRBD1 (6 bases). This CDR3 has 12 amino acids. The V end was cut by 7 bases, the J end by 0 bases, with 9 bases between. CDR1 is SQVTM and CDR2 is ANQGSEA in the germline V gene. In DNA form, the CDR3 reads TGCAGCGCTGGACAGACTAACTATGGCTACACCTTC. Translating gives CSAGQTNYGYTF.

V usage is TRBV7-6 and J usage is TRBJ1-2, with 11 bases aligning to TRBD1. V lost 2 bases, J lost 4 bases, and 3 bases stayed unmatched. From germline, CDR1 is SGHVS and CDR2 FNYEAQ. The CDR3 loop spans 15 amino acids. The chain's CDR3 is CASSLFGTGGYGYTF. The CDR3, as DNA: TGTGCCAGCAGCTTATTTGGGACAGGGGGCTATGGCTACACCTTC.

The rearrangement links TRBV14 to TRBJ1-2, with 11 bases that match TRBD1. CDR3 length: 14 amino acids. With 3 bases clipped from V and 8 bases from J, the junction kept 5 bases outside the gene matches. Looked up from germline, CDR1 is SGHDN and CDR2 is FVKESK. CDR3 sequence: CASSHGQGAGGYTF. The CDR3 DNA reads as TGTGCCAGCAGCCACGGACAGGGGGCTGGAGGCTACACCTTC.

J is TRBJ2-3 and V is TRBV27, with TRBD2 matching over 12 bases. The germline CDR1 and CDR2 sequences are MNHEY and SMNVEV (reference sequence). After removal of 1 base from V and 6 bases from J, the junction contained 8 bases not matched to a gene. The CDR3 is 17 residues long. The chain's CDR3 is CASSLLASGRAGDTQYF. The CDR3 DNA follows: TGTGCCAGCAGTTTATTGGCTAGCGGGAGGGCAGGGGATACGCAGTATTTT.

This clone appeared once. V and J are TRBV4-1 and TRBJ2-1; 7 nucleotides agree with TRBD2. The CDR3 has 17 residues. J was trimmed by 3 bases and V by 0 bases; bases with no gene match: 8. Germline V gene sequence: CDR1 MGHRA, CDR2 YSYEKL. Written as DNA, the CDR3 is TGCGCCAGCAGCCAAGAGTACGCTAGCGGAAGCTACAATGAGCAGTTCTTC. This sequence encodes CASSQEYASGSYNEQFF.

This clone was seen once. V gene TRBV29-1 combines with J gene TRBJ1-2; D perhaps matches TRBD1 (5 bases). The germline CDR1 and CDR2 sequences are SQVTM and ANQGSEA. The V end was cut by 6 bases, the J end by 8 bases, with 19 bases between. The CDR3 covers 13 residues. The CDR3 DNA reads TGCAGCGTCATCGACGGGGGTTTGTGGGGCTACACCTTC. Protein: CSVIDGGLWGYTF.

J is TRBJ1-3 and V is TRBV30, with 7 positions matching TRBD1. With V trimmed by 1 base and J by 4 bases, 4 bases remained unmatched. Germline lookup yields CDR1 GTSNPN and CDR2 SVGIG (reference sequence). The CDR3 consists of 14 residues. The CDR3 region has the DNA TGTGCCTGGAGTGAGGGGGCGCTCGGAAACACCATATATTTT. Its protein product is CAWSEGALGNTIYF.

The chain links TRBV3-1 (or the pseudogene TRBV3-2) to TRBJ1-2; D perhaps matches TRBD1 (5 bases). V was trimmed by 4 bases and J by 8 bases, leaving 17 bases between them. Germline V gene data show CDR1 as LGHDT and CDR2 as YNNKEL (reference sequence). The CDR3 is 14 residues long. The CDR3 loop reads CASSLSQGAGGYTF. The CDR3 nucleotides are TGTGCCAGCAGCCTCTCCCAGGGTGCAGGAGGCTACACCTTC.

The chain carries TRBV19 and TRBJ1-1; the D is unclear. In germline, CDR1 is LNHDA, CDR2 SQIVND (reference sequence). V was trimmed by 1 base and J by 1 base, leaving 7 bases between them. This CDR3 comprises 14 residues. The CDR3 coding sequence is TGTGCCAGTAGTATAGGGCCGCCGAACACTGAAGCTTTCTTT. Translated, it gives CASSIGPPNTEAFF. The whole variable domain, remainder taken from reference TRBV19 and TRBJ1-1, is DGGITQSPKYLFRKEGQNVTLSCEQNLNHDAMYWYRQDPGQGLRLIYYSQIVNDFQKGDIAEGYSVSREKKESFPLTVTSAQKNPTAFYLCASSIGPPNTEAFFGQGTRLTVV.

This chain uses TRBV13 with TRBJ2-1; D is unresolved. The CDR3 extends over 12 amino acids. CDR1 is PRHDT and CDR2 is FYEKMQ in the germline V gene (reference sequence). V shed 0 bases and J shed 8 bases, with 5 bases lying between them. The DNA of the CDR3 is TGTGCCAGCAGCTTAGGTGTGGATGAGCAGTTCTTC. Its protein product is CASSLGVDEQFF.

The CDR3 DNA sequence: TGTGCCAGCAGTTACTCGAACAGGGGAGATTACCCCCAGCATTTT. It codes for CASSYSNRGDYPQHF. V usage is TRBV6-6 and J usage is TRBJ1-5; 7 nucleotides align to TRBD1. CDR1 is MNHNY, CDR2 SVGAGI, per germline (reference sequence). The CDR3 loop spans 15 amino acids. V lost 0 bases, J lost 10 bases, and 9 bases stayed unmatched.

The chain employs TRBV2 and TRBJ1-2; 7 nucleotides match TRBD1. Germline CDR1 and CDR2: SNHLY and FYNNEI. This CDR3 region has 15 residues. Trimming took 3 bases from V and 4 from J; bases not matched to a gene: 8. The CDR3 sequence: CASSEFEGAFYGYTF. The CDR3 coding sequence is TGTGCCAGCAGTGAGTTTGAGGGGGCGTTCTATGGCTACACCTTC.

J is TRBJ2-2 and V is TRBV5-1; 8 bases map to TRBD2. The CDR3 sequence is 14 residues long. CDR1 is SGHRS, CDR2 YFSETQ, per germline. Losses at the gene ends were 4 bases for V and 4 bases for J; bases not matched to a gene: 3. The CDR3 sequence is CASSGGTSTGELFF. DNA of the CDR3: TGCGCCAGCAGCGGAGGGACTAGCACCGGGGAGCTGTTTTTT. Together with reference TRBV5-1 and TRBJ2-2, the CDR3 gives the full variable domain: KAGVTQTPRYLIKTRGQQVTLSCSPISGHRSVSWYQQTPGQGLQFLFEYFSETQRNKGNFPGRFSGRQFSNSRSEMNVSTLELGDSALYLCASSGGTSTGELFFGEGSRLTVL.

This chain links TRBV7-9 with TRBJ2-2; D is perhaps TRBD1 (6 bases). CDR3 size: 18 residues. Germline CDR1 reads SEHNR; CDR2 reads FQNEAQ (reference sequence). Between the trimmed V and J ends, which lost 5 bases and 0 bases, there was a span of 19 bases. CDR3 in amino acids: CASSPNVGQTTNTGELFF. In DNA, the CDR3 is TGTGCCAGCAGCCCAAACGTTGGACAGACAACGAACACCGGGGAGCTGTTTTTT.

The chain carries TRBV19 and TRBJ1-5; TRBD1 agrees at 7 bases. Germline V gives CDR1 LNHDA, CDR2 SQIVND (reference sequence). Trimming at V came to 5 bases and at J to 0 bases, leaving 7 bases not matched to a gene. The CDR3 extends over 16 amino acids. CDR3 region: CASSANRGNSNQPQHF. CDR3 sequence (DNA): TGTGCCAGTAGTGCTAACAGGGGAAATAGCAATCAGCCCCAGCATTTT.

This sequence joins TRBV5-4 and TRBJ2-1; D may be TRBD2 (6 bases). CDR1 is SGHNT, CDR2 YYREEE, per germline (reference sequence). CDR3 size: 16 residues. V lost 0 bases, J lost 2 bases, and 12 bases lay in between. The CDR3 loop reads CASSLVSGGAYNEQFF. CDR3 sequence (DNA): TGTGCCAGCAGCTTGGTTTCCGGCGGGGCCTACAATGAGCAGTTCTTC.

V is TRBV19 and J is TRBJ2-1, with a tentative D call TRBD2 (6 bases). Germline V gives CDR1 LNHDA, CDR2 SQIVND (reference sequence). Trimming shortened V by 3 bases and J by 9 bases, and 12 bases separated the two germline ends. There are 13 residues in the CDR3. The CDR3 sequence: CASSIGSLGEQFF. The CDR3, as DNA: TGTGCCAGTAGTATCGGGAGTCTCGGTGAGCAGTTCTTC.

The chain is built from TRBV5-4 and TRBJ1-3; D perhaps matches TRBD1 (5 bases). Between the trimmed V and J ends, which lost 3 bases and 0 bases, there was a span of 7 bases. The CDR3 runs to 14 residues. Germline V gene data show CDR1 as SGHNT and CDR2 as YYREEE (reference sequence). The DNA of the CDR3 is TGTGCCAGCAGCTCGACAGACTCTGGAAACACCATATATTTT. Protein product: CASSSTDSGNTIYF.

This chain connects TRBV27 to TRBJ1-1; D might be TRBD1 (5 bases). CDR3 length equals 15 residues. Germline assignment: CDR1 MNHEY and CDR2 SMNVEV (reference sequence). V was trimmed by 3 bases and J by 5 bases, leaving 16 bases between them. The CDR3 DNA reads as TGTGCCAGCAGTTTTGGGGGTGGGGGGAGAACTGAAGCTTTCTTT. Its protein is CASSFGGGGRTEAFF.

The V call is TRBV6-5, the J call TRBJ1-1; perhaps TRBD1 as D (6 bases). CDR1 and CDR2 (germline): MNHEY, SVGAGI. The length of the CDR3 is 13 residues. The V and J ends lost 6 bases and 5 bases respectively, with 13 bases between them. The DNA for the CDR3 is TGTGCCAGCAGAACAACAGGGAGTACTGAAGCTTTCTTT. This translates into CASRTTGSTEAFF.

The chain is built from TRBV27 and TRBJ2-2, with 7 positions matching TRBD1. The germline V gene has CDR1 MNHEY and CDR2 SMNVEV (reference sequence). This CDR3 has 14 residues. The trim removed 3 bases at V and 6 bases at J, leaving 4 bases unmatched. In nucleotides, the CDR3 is TGTGCCAGCAGTTTTCGCGACAGGGCCGGGGAGCTGTTTTTT. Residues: CASSFRDRAGELFF.